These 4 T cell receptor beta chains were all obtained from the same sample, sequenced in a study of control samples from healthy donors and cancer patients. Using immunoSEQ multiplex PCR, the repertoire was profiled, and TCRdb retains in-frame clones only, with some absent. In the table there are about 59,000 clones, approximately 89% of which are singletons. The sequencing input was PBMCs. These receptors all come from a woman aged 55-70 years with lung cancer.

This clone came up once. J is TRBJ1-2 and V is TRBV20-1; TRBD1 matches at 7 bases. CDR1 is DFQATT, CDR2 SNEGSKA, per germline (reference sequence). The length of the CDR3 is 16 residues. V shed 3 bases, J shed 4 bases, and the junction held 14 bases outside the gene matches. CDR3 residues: CSASVQGLGVGYGYTF. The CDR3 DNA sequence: TGCAGTGCTAGTGTACAGGGGTTAGGCGTCGGCTATGGCTACACCTTC.

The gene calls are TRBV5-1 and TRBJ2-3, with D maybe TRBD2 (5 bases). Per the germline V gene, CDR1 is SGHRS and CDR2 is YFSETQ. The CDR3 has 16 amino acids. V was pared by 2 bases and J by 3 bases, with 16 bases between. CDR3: CASSFTGTEATDTQYF. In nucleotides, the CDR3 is TGCGCCAGCAGCTTTACGGGCACGGAGGCAACAGATACGCAGTATTTT. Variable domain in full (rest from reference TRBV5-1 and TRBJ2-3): KAGVTQTPRYLIKTRGQQVTLSCSPISGHRSVSWYQQTPGQGLQFLFEYFSETQRNKGNFPGRFSGRQFSNSRSEMNVSTLELGDSALYLCASSFTGTEATDTQYFGPGTRLTVL.

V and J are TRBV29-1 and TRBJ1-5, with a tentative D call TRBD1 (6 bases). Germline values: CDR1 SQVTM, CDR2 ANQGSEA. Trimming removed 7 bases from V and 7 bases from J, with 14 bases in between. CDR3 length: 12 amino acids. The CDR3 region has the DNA TGCAGCGCCGGGGACATCGGACAGCCCCAGCATTTT. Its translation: CSAGDIGQPQHF.

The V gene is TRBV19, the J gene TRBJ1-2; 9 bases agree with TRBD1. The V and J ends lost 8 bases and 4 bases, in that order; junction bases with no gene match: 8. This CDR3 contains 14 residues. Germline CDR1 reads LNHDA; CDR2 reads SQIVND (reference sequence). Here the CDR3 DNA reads TGTGCCAGTGAAGGACAGGGGCCTATCTATGGCTACACCTTC. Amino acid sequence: CASEGQGPIYGYTF.